This TCR beta chain is drawn from a study of blood T cell repertoires in COVID-19. CDR1 is LNHDA, CDR2 SQIVND, per germline (reference sequence). The CDR3 covers 14 residues. Trimming cost V 6 bases and J 2 bases; bases outside gene matches: 4. Original data processing: The assay estimated nucleated cells by amplifying reference gene primers. Method: immunoSEQ multiplex PCR; TCRdb's copy keeps in-frame clones and lacks some. V, J and clone size derive from that table, while D and trimming were established from the DNA sequence. This repertoire shows about 120,000 clones, about four fifths found once; its top ten account for approximately 2.4%.

The chain joins TRBV19 to TRBJ1-2; 9 nucleotides align to TRBD1. This receptor was taken from a man aged 65 to 85 with acute or convalescent COVID-19. The sequencing sample was made of peripheral blood. This CDR3 is CASRSGQGNYGYTF. CDR3 bases: TGTGCCAGTAGATCCGGACAGGGGAACTATGGCTACACCTTC.